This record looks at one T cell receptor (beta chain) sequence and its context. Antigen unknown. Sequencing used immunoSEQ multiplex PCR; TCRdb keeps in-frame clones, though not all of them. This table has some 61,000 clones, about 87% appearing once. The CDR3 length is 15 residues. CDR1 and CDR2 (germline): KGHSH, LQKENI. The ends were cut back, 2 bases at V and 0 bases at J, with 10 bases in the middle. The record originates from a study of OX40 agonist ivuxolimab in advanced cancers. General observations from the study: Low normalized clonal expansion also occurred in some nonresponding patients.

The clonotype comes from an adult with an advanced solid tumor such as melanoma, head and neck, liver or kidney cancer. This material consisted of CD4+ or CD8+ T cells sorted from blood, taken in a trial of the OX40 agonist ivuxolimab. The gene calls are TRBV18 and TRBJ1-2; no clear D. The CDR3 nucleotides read TGTGCCAGCTCACCAATGGTGGAAACTAACTATGGCTACACCTTC. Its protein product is CASSPMVETNYGYTF.